The 16 T cell receptor beta chains listed next were all sequenced from one sample in a study of cytomegalovirus exposure and HLA in healthy donors. Data came from immunoSEQ multiplex PCR; TCRdb stores just in-frame clones and leaves some out. The table has under 50,000 clones, 94% seen once. Sequencing used PBMCs. These receptors were collected from a woman between 18 and 29 years old in good health and CMV-seropositive.

This chain uses TRBV2 with TRBJ1-2, with D uncertain. V was trimmed by 4 bases and J by 3 bases, leaving 12 bases between them. CDR3 length: 14 amino acids. Germline V gene lookup returns CDR1 SNHLY and CDR2 FYNNEI. The CDR3 DNA is TGTGCCAGCAGTGTGAGAGGAAGGTACTATGGCTACACCTTC. Translating gives CASSVRGRYYGYTF.

The chain recombines TRBV6-1 with TRBJ2-7, with TRBD2 identical over 9 bases. This CDR3 comprises 15 residues. Unmatched junction bases numbered 7, after V lost 1 base and J lost 6 bases. Germline assignment: CDR1 MNHNS and CDR2 SASEGT. CDR3 protein: CASSEDGGRAAEQYF. The CDR3 bases are TGTGCCAGCAGTGAAGACGGCGGGAGGGCCGCCGAGCAGTACTTC.

The chain has TRBV7-3 and TRBJ2-2; 9 positions agree with TRBD1. CDR3 length: 16 amino acids. The V gene end was trimmed by 5 bases and the J gene end by 0 bases; junction bases not matched to a gene: 4. The germline V gene encodes CDR1 SGHTA and CDR2 FQGTGA. CDR3 DNA sequence: TGTGCCAGCAGCCAACGGACAGGGGCGAACACCGGGGAGCTGTTTTTT. Its translation is CASSQRTGANTGELFF.

The rearrangement uses TRBV6-4 and TRBJ1-6; 9 bases line up with TRBD1. V was pared by 0 bases and J by 9 bases, with 3 bases of the junction left unmatched. CDR1 and CDR2 from the germline V gene are MRHNA and SNTAGT. The CDR3 runs to 15 residues. CDR3 residues: CASSDSTDRGSPLHF. The CDR3 DNA sequence: TGTGCCAGCAGTGACTCGACGGACAGGGGTTCACCCCTCCACTTT.

The V gene is TRBV28, the J gene TRBJ1-1, with a tentative D call TRBD1 (5 bases). Germline CDR1 is MDHEN and CDR2 is SYDVKM. The germline V and J ends were trimmed by 7 bases and 1 base, with 10 bases remaining between them. The CDR3 is 13 amino acids. The CDR3 region is CASTGRPNTEAFF. The CDR3 DNA sequence: TGTGCCAGCACAGGGAGGCCGAACACTGAAGCTTTCTTT.

The V and J genes are TRBV4-2 and TRBJ2-7; 11 bases are a match to TRBD2. The CDR3 totals 16 residues. CDR1 and CDR2 (germline): LGHNA, YNFKEQ. V shed 3 bases and J 3 bases; nucleotides not matched to a gene: 7. CDR3: CASSHSIAGGFYEQYF. CDR3 bases: TGTGCCAGCAGCCACTCTATAGCGGGAGGGTTCTACGAGCAGTACTTC.

The chain combines TRBV6-6 with TRBJ2-2; the match to TRBD2 covers 9 bases. Losses at the gene ends were 0 bases for V and 4 bases for J; bases not matched to a gene: 3. This CDR3 region has 16 residues. The germline V gene encodes CDR1 MNHNY and CDR2 SVGAGI (reference sequence). The DNA of the CDR3 is TGTGCCAGCAGTTACTCTAGCGGGAGTGGCACCGGGGAGCTGTTTTTT. Its translation: CASSYSSGSGTGELFF.

This chain joins TRBV7-2 and TRBJ1-1; 7 bases match TRBD1. Germline V lookup: CDR1 SGHTA, CDR2 FQGNSA. The CDR3 covers 16 residues. V shed 5 bases and J 1 base; nucleotides not matched to a gene: 10. CDR3 amino acids: CASSPRGGPQNTEAFF. The CDR3 DNA reads as TGTGCCAGCAGCCCGAGAGGGGGCCCTCAGAACACTGAAGCTTTCTTT.

The chain is built from TRBV9 and TRBJ2-7; D perhaps matches TRBD1 (5 bases). V shed 0 bases and J shed 3 bases, with 7 bases lying between them. The CDR3 runs 13 residues. CDR1 is SGDLS and CDR2 is YYNGEE in the germline V gene. In nucleotides, the CDR3 is TGTGCCAGCAGCGTAGGTGACAGCTACGAGCAGTACTTC. Translating it yields CASSVGDSYEQYF.

The chain couples TRBV7-6 to TRBJ2-1; TRBD2 agrees at 13 bases. The CDR3 totals 15 residues. Trimming took 7 bases from V and 5 from J; bases not matched to a gene: 5. Germline loops: CDR1 SGHVS, CDR2 FNYEAQ. The CDR3 nucleotides are TGTGCCAGCATCCGGGGGACTAGCGGGAACAATGAGCAGTTCTTC. It translates to CASIRGTSGNNEQFF.

The rearrangement uses TRBV11-1 and TRBJ2-7, with 8 nucleotides matching TRBD1. CDR3 length: 14 amino acids. The V segment lost 4 bases and the J segment 3 bases; nucleotides outside the gene matches: 5. Looked up from germline, CDR1 is SGHAT and CDR2 is FQDESV (reference sequence). The CDR3 sequence is CASSSRTGSYEQYF. CDR3 nucleotides: TGTGCCAGCAGCTCACGGACAGGGAGCTACGAGCAGTACTTC.

In its sample, this clone was seen a few times. This sequence joins TRBV5-6 and TRBJ2-7; tentative D call: TRBD2 (6 bases). This CDR3 region has 14 residues. The V and J ends lost 4 bases and 1 base respectively, with 12 bases between them. Germline assignment: CDR1 SGHDT and CDR2 YYEEEE. Here the CDR3 reads CASSRPGLSYEQYF. The CDR3 DNA is TGTGCCAGCAGCAGGCCGGGACTTTCCTACGAGCAGTACTTC.

This chain joins TRBV19 and TRBJ2-1, with 16 bases fitting TRBD2. V dropped 3 bases and J dropped 4; count of bases not matched to a gene: 9. CDR3 size: 19 residues. Germline V gene sequence: CDR1 LNHDA, CDR2 SQIVND (reference sequence). CDR3 region: CASSIGTSGRVYDYNEQFF. The CDR3 nucleotides read TGTGCCAGTAGTATCGGGACTAGCGGGAGGGTGTACGATTACAATGAGCAGTTCTTC.

The rearrangement uses TRBV30 and TRBJ2-7; 11 bases align to TRBD2. This CDR3 comprises 13 residues. The germline V gene encodes CDR1 GTSNPN and CDR2 SVGIG (reference sequence). Trimming took 3 bases from V and 3 from J; bases not matched to a gene: 1. CDR3 in amino acids: CAWRTSGNYEQYF. CDR3 nucleotide sequence: TGTGCCTGGAGGACTAGCGGGAACTACGAGCAGTACTTC.

The rearrangement uses TRBV5-1 and TRBJ1-4; TRBD1 agrees at 12 bases. The CDR3 is 20 residues long. V was clipped by 4 bases and J by 7 bases; unmatched bases: 20. Germline V lookup: CDR1 SGHRS, CDR2 YFSETQ. CDR3 in amino acids: CASSLQSYPRDRGLIEKLFF. Here the CDR3 DNA reads TGCGCCAGCAGCCTACAATCGTATCCCCGGGACAGGGGGCTAATTGAAAAACTGTTTTTT.

This clone has only one observation. Other DNA sequences from this sample encode an identical CDR3 as well. The genes are TRBV6-5 and TRBJ1-1; unclear D gene. Trimming cost V 2 bases and J 1 base, with 5 bases left between them. This CDR3 has 13 residues. Germline V gene sequence: CDR1 MNHEY, CDR2 SVGAGI. The CDR3 here is CASSYGRNTEAFF. The CDR3 DNA is TGTGCCAGCAGTTACGGGCGGAACACTGAAGCTTTCTTT.